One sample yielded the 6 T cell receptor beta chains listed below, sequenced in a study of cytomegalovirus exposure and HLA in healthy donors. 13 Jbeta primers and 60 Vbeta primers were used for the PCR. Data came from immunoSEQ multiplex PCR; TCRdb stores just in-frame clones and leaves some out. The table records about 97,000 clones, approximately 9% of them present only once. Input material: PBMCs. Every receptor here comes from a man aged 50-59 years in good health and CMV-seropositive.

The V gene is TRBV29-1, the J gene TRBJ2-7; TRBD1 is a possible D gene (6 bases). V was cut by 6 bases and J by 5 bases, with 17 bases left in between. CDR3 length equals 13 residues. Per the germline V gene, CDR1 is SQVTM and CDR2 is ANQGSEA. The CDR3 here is CSVAGTSLHEQYF. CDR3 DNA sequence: TGCAGCGTGGCCGGGACAAGTCTTCACGAGCAGTACTTC.

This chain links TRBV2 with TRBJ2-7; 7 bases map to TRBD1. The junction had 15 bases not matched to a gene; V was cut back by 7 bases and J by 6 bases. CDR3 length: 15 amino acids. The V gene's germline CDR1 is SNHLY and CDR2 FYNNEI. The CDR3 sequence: CASTDRDSTPGEQYF. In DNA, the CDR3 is TGTGCCAGCACCGACCGGGACAGTACCCCTGGCGAGCAGTACTTC.

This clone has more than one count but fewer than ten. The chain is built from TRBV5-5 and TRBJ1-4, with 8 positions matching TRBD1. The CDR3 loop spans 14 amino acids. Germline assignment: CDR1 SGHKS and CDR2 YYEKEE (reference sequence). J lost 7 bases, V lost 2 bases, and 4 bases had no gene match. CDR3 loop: CASSFGQGAEKLFF. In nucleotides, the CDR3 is TGTGCCAGCAGCTTCGGCCAGGGGGCTGAAAAACTGTTTTTT.

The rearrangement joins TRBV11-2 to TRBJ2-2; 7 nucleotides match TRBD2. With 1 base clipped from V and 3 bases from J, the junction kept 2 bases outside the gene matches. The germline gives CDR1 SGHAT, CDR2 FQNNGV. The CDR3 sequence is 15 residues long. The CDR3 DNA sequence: TGTGCCAGCAGCTTAGCCGGGAGGCACACCGGGGAGCTGTTTTTT. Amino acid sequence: CASSLAGRHTGELFF. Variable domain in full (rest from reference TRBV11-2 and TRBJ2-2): EAGVAQSPRYKIIEKRQSVAFWCNPISGHATLYWYQQILGQGPKLLIQFQNNGVVDDSQLPKDRFSAERLKGVDSTLKIQPAKLEDSAVYLCASSLAGRHTGELFFGEGSRLTVL.

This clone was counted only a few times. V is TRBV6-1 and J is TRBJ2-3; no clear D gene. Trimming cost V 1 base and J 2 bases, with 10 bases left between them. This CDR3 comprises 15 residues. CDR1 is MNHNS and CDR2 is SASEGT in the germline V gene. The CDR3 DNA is TGTGCCAGCAGTGAAGGATTTTTCTACACAGATACGCAGTATTTT. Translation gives CASSEGFFYTDTQYF.

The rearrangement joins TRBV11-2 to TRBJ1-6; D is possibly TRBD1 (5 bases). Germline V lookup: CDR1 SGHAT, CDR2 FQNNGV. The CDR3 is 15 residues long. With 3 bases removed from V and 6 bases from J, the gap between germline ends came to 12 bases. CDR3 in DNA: TGTGCCAGCAGCTTCCGTCAGGGCGCTAATTCACCCCTCCACTTT. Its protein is CASSFRQGANSPLHF. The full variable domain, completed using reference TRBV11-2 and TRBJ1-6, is EAGVAQSPRYKIIEKRQSVAFWCNPISGHATLYWYQQILGQGPKLLIQFQNNGVVDDSQLPKDRFSAERLKGVDSTLKIQPAKLEDSAVYLCASSFRQGANSPLHFGNGTRLTVT.